This TCR beta chain appears in the sequencing data of a study of blood T cell repertoires in COVID-19. The protocol was immunoSEQ multiplex PCR, while the TCRdb copy is restricted to in-frame clones and leaves out a portion. There are 35,000 to 45,000 clones in the sample; 75% to 80% occur only once, and about 8.5% lies in the top ten. The CDR3 consists of 13 residues. With 3 bases removed from V and 3 bases from J, the gap between germline ends came to 8 bases. This receptor was obtained from a man between 65 and 85 years old with active or convalescent COVID-19. The chain employs TRBV12-3 or TRBV12-4 and TRBJ2-5, with D possibly matching TRBD1 (6 bases). Sequenced: peripheral blood. The CDR3 bases are TGTGCCAGCAGTTTGGGACACAAAGAGACCCAGTACTTC. Protein sequence: CASSLGHKETQYF.